This T cell receptor (beta chain) was sequenced in a study of blood T cell repertoires in COVID-19 (TCRdb year 2020). With respect to the entire study: Collaborator samples came from the United States, Italy and Spain and covered acute and convalescent phases of COVID-19. The material from the prospective study consisted of cDNA or gDNA derived from T cells, B-cell-depleted T cells, or PBMCs. Nearly every sample came with metadata listing a de-identified subject ID, COVID-19 status, age in years and sex. A freely available public database, intended as a resource for researchers studying the immune response to SARS-CoV-2, is where the repertoires were released. Where HLA class I and class II types were available, the types were taken from metadata supplied by the sample provider, not from assay-based typing. The samples were drawn from two sources: the first 160 participants of the ongoing ImmuneRACE study, and 1,254 subjects contributed by 6 global collaborators. Deeply sampled blood TCRbeta repertoires from subjects exposed to, actively infected with, or recovered from COVID-19 were included in the dataset.

V ends up 7 bases short and J 4 bases short, with an unmatched junction base count of 6. From its cysteine to its phenylalanine, the CDR3 spans 13 amino acids. Kept here is only the CDR3 DNA, which spans 39 bases and is read in frame from base 1. CDR1 and CDR2 are read off the germline V gene as ENHRY and SYGVKD. Another Seattle source contributed samples from volunteer blood donors who had recovered from COVID-19. Whole blood was collected in K2EDTA tubes by collaborating institutions according to the institutions' own protocols. For TCRbeta analysis, collaborator samples were shipped as frozen whole blood, as isolated PBMCs, or as DNA extracted from either sample type. Concerning this clone: It has no known antigen specificity. No base qualities exist here, and no much larger clone lies one base off it.

TCRbeta CDR3 regions were amplified from genomic DNA using the immunoSEQ Assay, a bias-controlled multiplex PCR. In the source study's methods: Within the assay, amplification of reference gene primers was used to estimate how many nucleated cells each sample contained. To quantify the absolute abundance of each unique TCRbeta CDR3 rearrangement, sequence reads were collapsed and filtered. For each sample, productive Simpson clonality was calculated as the square root of Simpson's diversity index across productive rearrangements. Drawn from immuneACCESS, this table holds only the in-frame rearrangements with V and J called that TCRdb kept. Clones are partly lost; checked studies trace under half to an unresolved V gene and leave the rest unexplained. The V and J calls and clone size come from that table; D and trimming were worked out from the DNA. Counted in this sample were under 200,000 clones; about four fifths of them appeared once. Roughly 20% of the sample belongs to the ten largest clones.

Paper-wide results and their limitations: Clinical and demographic metadata were provided uncurated, with the amount varying by source and participant.

This sequence originates from a woman in her 70s who had recovered from COVID-19. Input material: peripheral blood. The receptor chain draws on TRBV10-3 and TRBJ1-1, with 7 bases matching TRBD1. The CDR3 region reads CAITPDRATEAFF. The sequenced DNA is TGTGCCATCACACCCGACAGGGCCACTGAAGCTTTCTTT.